This TCR beta chain appears in the sequencing data of a study of blood T cell repertoires in COVID-19. The CDR3 totals 15 residues. J lost 3 bases, V lost 3 bases, and 5 bases had no gene match. Germline lookup yields CDR1 SGHTA and CDR2 FQGNSA. The repertoire was sequenced with immunoSEQ multiplex PCR; TCRdb's copy has only in-frame clones and lacks some. The data hold some 290,000 clones, with roughly 89% observed a single time. Seattle patient enrollment occurred during active infection, with longitudinal follow-up thereafter. The sample was peripheral blood. The chain uses TRBV7-2 and TRBJ2-1, with 7 bases fitting TRBD2. This clonotype originated in a woman aged 40 to 50 with COVID-19, enrolled during active disease. CDR3: CASSFGLADYNEQFF. CDR3 nucleotide sequence: TGTGCCAGCAGCTTCGGGCTAGCGGACTACAATGAGCAGTTCTTC.